The present T cell receptor beta chain was sequenced within a study of T cell responses to AZD1222 COVID-19 vaccine. Overall study findings and caveats: Mapped onto spike, vaccine-associated CD4 TCRs spanned it and were dominant at 160-218 and 743-854.

CDR3 size: 16 residues. The V gene end was trimmed by 2 bases and the J gene end by 1 base; junction bases not matched to a gene: 4. Germline values: CDR1 SGHRS, CDR2 YFSETQ. The protocol was immunoSEQ multiplex PCR, while the TCRdb copy is restricted to in-frame clones and leaves out a portion. The sample holds roughly 95,000 clones, approximately 88% seen once. About this clone itself: Its antigen remains unidentified.

Sequencing was performed on peripheral blood, taken on day 0 of AZD1222 vaccination. The receptor was derived from an adult in good health. The V call is TRBV5-1, the J call TRBJ2-3; 10 bases are a match to TRBD2. The CDR3 coding sequence is TGCGCCAGCAGCTTCCAGCGGGAGGGGGGCACAGATACGCAGTATTTT. It is translated as CASSFQREGGTDTQYF.